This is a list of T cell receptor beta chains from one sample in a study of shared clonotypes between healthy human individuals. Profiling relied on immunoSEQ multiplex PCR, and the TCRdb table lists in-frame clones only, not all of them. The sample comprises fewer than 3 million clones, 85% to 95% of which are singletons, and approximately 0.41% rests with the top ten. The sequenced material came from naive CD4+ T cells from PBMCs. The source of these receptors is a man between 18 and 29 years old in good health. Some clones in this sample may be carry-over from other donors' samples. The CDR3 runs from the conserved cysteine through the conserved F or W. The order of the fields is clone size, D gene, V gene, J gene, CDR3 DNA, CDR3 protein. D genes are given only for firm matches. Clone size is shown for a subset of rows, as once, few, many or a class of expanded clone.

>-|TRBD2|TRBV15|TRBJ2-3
TGTGCCACCAGCAGAGGTTATGGGACTAGCGGGACCACAGATACGCAGTATTTT
CATSRGYGTSGTTDTQYF
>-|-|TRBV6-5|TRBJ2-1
TGTGCCAGCAGTTACGGGAGTTCCCCTAACAATGAGCAGTTCTTC
CASSYGSSPNNEQFF
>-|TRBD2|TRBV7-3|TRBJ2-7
TGTGCCAGCAGCCCACTAGCGGGAGGGTTCTACGAGCAGTACTTC
CASSPLAGGFYEQYF
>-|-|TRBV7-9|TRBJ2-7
TGTGCCAGCAGCTTACAGGGGGGCACCTCTTACGAGCAGTACTTC
CASSLQGGTSYEQYF
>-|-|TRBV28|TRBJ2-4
TGTGCCAGCAGTCCAAGTCCCCAAAACATTCAGTACTTC
CASSPSPQNIQYF
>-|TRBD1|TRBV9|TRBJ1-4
TGTGCCAGCAGCGATGACAGGGGGGTCCGTGAAAAACTGTTTTTT
CASSDDRGVREKLFF
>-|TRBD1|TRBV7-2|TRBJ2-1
TGTGCCAGCAGGGTACCCGGGACAGGAACTCTCAATGAGCAGTTCTTC
CASRVPGTGTLNEQFF
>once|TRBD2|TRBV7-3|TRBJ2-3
TGTGCCAGCACAGCGGGAGGGCCCGCAGATACGCAGTATTTT
CASTAGGPADTQYF
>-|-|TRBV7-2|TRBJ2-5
TGTGCCAGCAGCTTAGGCAGCCACGTACTAAAAGAGACCCAGTACTTC
CASSLGSHVLKETQYF
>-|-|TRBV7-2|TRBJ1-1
TGTGCCAGCAGCTTGATCCCAGGGTTGAACACTGAAGCTTTCTTT
CASSLIPGLNTEAFF
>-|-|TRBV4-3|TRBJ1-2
TGCGCCAGCAGCCAAGGAGACAGGCCGAACTATGGCTACACCTTC
CASSQGDRPNYGYTF
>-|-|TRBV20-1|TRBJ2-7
TGCAGTGCCAGAACAGGGTACGAGCAGTACTTC
CSARTGYEQYF
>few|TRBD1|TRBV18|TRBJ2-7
TGTGCCAGCTCAAAAAGACAGGGGAGCGTTGACTTC
CASSKRQGSVDF
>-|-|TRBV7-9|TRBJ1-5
TGTGCCAGCAGCTTAGTCCGGGACAAAAATAGCAATCAGCCCCAGCATTTT
CASSLVRDKNSNQPQHF
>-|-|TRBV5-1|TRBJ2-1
TGCGCCAGCAGCTTGGACTCGGGATCGGGTGAGCAGTTCTTC
CASSLDSGSGEQFF
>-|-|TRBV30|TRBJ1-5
TGTGCCTGGAGTGCACCCCCGGGACGGTGGAATCAGCCCCAGCATTTT
CAWSAPPGRWNQPQHF
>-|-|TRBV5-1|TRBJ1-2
TGCGCCAGCAGCTTGGTCGGAGGGACCTATGGCTACACCTTC
CASSLVGGTYGYTF
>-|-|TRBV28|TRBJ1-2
TGTGCCAGCAGTTTAACAGCTAACTATGGCTACACCTTC
CASSLTANYGYTF